This T cell receptor (beta chain) was recorded in a study of cytomegalovirus exposure and HLA in healthy donors listed by TCRdb under 2017. For the wider study: In an earlier analysis of 550 to 750 of the donors, less than 350 Gb of sequence data and 117 million unique TCR beta sequences from about 190 million T cells were reported. To predict cytomegalovirus infection status, the study combined high-throughput TCR immunosequencing, statistical association of individual TCRs with disease status, and machine learning. In the later analysis, no new phenotypic data were used to find candidate immune exposures; instead, reliance was placed on TCR beta sequences and their occurrence across donors. Of the 300 to 500 genotyped donors, roughly 76% were placed in the genetic ancestry cluster associated with self-reported Caucasian donors. In a later genetic analysis, genome-wide SNP genotypes for about 55% of the roughly 670 donors were used, and that subset was treated as a discovery cohort. Class I and class II HLA loci were covered by the typing at four-digit resolution. About five DR-DQ haplotypes were handled as single units for association and clustering because linkage in the cohort was strong. Across about 370 genotyped donors of the cohort, an average of roughly 230,000 unique TCR beta nucleotide sequences per donor were sequenced, and roughly a sixth of those sequences were non-productive. The number of typed donors differed by locus: about 620-640 for A, B, C, DRB1 and DQB1; 500 to 550 for DQA1; 606 for DPA1; and roughly 490 for DPB1. Approximately 300 gigabases of sequencing data and around 88 million unique TCR sequences made up an early release that covered approximately 650 HLA-typed donors. Every discovery cohort repertoire had been produced on one sequencing platform. A separate validation cohort of 90 to 150 different subjects was used in addition to the 666-subject first cohort. Donor age, sex, ethnicity and CMV serostatus were compiled alongside the repertoire data. A later analysis re-analyzed previously published TCR beta repertoires from roughly 690 donors and added high-resolution HLA genotyping to study TCR occurrence patterns. The T cell repertoires of roughly 660 subjects were profiled by immunosequencing and related to cytomegalovirus serostatus. An earlier analysis of 450 to 750 of the donors used high-throughput TCR beta sequencing to judge whether each TCR beta V gene segment behaved as functional or pseudogenic. The study aimed to test whether cataloging public T cell receptors could reveal signatures of past pathogen exposure.

In the germline V gene, CDR1 corresponds to SGHTA and CDR2 to FQGNSA. Ends trimmed: V by 4 bases, J by 7 bases; bases unmatched to a gene: 7. The cysteine opens and the phenylalanine closes a CDR3 of 14 amino acids. Just the 42-base CDR3 DNA is kept, in frame starting at base 1. General findings and caveats noted by the study authors: Because some donors lacked HLA typing at each locus, the association tests relied only on the typed subset. A group of highly shared sequence variants was considered likely to be a technical artifact of the sequencing pipeline. According to a later analysis, most CMV-associated TCR beta chains appeared to be HLA-restricted, and the HLA associations seemed to be driven largely by CMV exposure. In this cohort, only TCR beta chains were sequenced, and detectable features were limited by the absence of alpha or paired-chain data. A later analysis found that HLA-associated TCR beta chains were more clonally expanded and had lower generation probabilities than equally common non-associated chains. In the study, some 160 TCR beta chains were listed as associated with cytomegalovirus. The presence/absence analyses assumed that sequencing depth was roughly uniform across donors, and that assumption may not be true. Most TCR sequences were seen in very few donors, while some public TCRs were found in many individuals. Because the 87-base-pair reads could not distinguish some IMGT-functional V segments, including TRBV6-2 and TRBV6-3, those segments were excluded. CMV serostatus was the only immune exposure information available for the cohort. A later analysis found that TCR association rates varied across HLA loci, with DRB1 alleles showing the most associated TCRs and HLA-C alleles the fewest. When HLA alleles, especially DR and DQ, strongly co-occurred, TCR associations were difficult to assign to individual alleles. An association between a missense DCLRE1C variant and V-gene and J-gene trimming of TCR beta chains was found in a later genetic analysis and replicated in an independent cohort. A few of the identified cytomegalovirus-associated TCR beta chains were confirmed in vitro to be specific for cytomegalovirus antigens. Linkage disequilibrium might explain the correlated functional status among segregating V segments, but an unknown experimental factor could not be ruled out. In both the original and validation cohorts, the classifier was reported to diagnose cytomegalovirus status with high specificity and sensitivity. In a later genetic analysis, fewer N-insertions in productive TCRs were reported among donors in an Asian-associated ancestry cluster than the roughly 700-donor mean. According to a later analysis, parvovirus B19, influenza, CMV and Epstein-Barr virus appeared linked to several top co-occurrence clusters. A further reported finding was that TCR beta sequences accurately predicted the HLA-A and HLA-B alleles for most subjects in the first cohort. In an earlier analysis of 587 of the donors, most TCR beta V segments appeared in productive rearrangements about 87% or about 30% of the time, broadly matching IMGT annotations. The earlier analysis of 587 of the donors excluded some 15 rarely observed V segments, including chromosome 9 orphons, because counts were too low. At a false discovery rate of 0.05, a later analysis linked some 17,000 TCR beta sequences to specific HLA alleles. The authors suggested that the approach could potentially be extended to other disease states and immunological phenotypes.

As regards this clone: This clone's antigen is unknown. Per-base quality was not reported, and no clone a single base away is much larger than it.

In total, just over 650 healthy bone marrow donors made up the cohort. All cohort members were sampled while nominally healthy, although unrecorded immune exposures were likely present. The donor tested CMV seronegative, placing the donor among the 350 to 400 seronegative members of the cohort. A peripheral blood sample was provided by each donor, and peripheral blood mononuclear cells were used for TCR beta sequencing. The Qiagen DNeasy Blood Extraction Kit was used to extract genomic DNA from the blood cell samples. To prepare the library, the immunoSEQ multiplex PCR assay was applied. A mixture of 60 forward primers for TCR Vbeta segments and 13 reverse primers for TCR Jbeta segments was used in the multiplex PCR. Amplification of the CDR3 region of rearranged TCR beta genes was performed with a multiplex PCR assay on genomic DNA. On the Illumina HiSeq System, the amplified TCR beta libraries were sequenced as 87-base-pair reads. The authors processed their data as follows. A later analysis counted tens of millions of unique TCR beta chains across the 666 repertoires, and roughly 10 million of these chains were shared by at least two donors. Raw reads were error-corrected and collapsed into unique sequences by a nearest-neighbor algorithm in which closely related sequences were merged to remove PCR and sequencing errors. V, D and J gene segments were assigned by aligning CDR3 sequences to IMGT reference sequences. For a sequence to be retained, a match of at least six nucleotides was required to both a V gene segment and a J gene segment. A rearrangement was called productive if the CDR3 had no stop codons and remained in frame with V and J, and every other rearrangement was called non-productive. CDR3 was defined by IMGT convention, running from the second conserved V-encoded cysteine to the conserved J-encoded phenylalanine. The earlier analysis of roughly 590 of the donors excluded sequences that lacked an unambiguous match to a single V gene segment. In an earlier analysis of several hundred of the donors, V segments were called functional above 56.7% productive rearrangements and were called segregating when the between-donor standard deviation exceeded 5%. A statistical classification framework was developed to diagnose cytomegalovirus status using the catalog of TCR beta chain sequences. In a later analysis, V and J genes were assigned by comparing TCR nucleotide sequences against IMGT/GENE-DB human TR gene sequences. The TCRdist pipeline was used in a later analysis to assign CDR3 sequences and most-parsimonious VDJ recombination scenarios. A later analysis defined each TCR beta chain by its CDR3 amino acid sequence plus V-gene family, and excluded reads lacking a unique V-gene family. To address suspected cross-contamination and a sequencing artifact, a later analysis removed around 600 highly shared, low-generation-probability nucleotide sequences. For each public chain, a later analysis derived a clonal expansion index from normalized ranks of inferred template counts within each repertoire. Generation probabilities in a later analysis came from a VDJ recombination model fitted to out-of-frame rearrangements, and those results were checked against IGoR. In a later analysis, hypergeometric tests were used to score TCR-TCR, TCR-HLA and TCR-CMV co-occurrence, with a repertoire-size bias correction applied to TCR pairs. To estimate false discovery rates, a later analysis permuted the HLA or CMV assignments 20 times. A later analysis grouped co-occurring TCRs with DBSCAN, adding TCRdist sequence similarity when clustering within HLA-allele-positive subsets. Co-occurrence clustering excluded repertoires with fewer than 30,000 or more than 120,000 public chains, plus five with anomalous nucleotide sharing. TCRdb re-hosts the immuneACCESS table, in-frame sequences only. Its copies lack some clones; in the studies checked, an unresolved V gene accounts for under half of them, and the cause for the rest is not known. V and J calls and clone size are given by that table; D and trimming were obtained from the DNA. For this sample there are under 200,000 clones; 70% to 80% appear just once. The ten biggest clones cover 0.75% to 0.8% of the sample.

The sample comprised PBMCs. The sequence links TRBV7-2 to TRBJ2-1, with 7 junctional bases fitting TRBD1. The receptor was derived from a female donor in good health and CMV-seronegative. CDR3 reads: CASSYQGDRNEQFF. The DNA sequence reads TGTGCCAGCAGCTACCAGGGGGATAGGAATGAGCAGTTCTTC.